This TCR beta chain was found in a study of blood T cell repertoires in COVID-19. As for the study in general: Specimens from acute and convalescent COVID-19 originated in the United States, Italy and Spain. T cells, B-cell-depleted T cells, or PBMCs provided the cDNA or gDNA that served as material.

Original processing notes: Amplified reference gene primers provided the basis for estimating nucleated cell counts. Assay: immunoSEQ multiplex PCR; the TCRdb copy retains only in-frame clones and omits some. The V and J calls and clone size come from that table; D and trimming were worked out from the DNA. The sample contains 250,000 to 350,000 clones, 80% to 95% of which appear only once. Seattle enrolled patients during active infection and tracked them longitudinally. This CDR3 region has 12 residues. Germline-derived CDR1 and CDR2 are MDHEN and SYDVKM. V was clipped by 3 bases and J by 10 bases, with 13 bases between them. This clone was counted only a few times.

The clonotype originates from a woman younger than 45 with COVID-19, enrolled during active disease. V gene TRBV28 combines with J gene TRBJ2-7, with unresolved D. Source material: peripheral blood. The CDR3 loop reads CASSFVWADQYF. DNA for the CDR3: TGTGCCAGCAGTTTCGTGTGGGCAGACCAGTACTTC.